The present TCR beta chain was sequenced within a study of PD-1 blockade in classical Hodgkin lymphoma. Only in-frame clones appear in the TCRdb table, and some are missing; sequencing was by immunoSEQ multiplex PCR. The sample consists of 25,000 to 30,000 clones, about four fifths of them appearing once. The V gene lost 5 bases and the J gene lost 1 base, with 13 bases spanning the gap. The length of the CDR3 is 14 residues. From germline, CDR1 is SGHRS and CDR2 YFSETQ. Time point specified: cycle 4 day 1 (C4D1), after 6 weeks of nivolumab. Brentuximab vedotin exposure varied among the patients, all of whom had relapsed after autologous stem cell transplantation. Thawed PBMCs underwent magnetic negative selection to yield purified CD4+ T cells.

The V and J genes are TRBV5-1 and TRBJ2-7; possibly TRBD2 for D (5 bases). The clonotype originates from a human donor with classical Hodgkin lymphoma. The sample in question was CD4+ T cells from blood, obtained before the fourth cycle of nivolumab. In nucleotides, the CDR3 is TGCGCCAGCAGGGAGGCGGTAGCGTCCTACGAGCAGTACTTC. Residues: CASREAVASYEQYF.